The clone carrying this T cell receptor beta chain showed up just once. As yet, its antigen is unknown. These data come from a study of cytomegalovirus exposure and HLA in healthy donors. Study-wide results and caveats: As was reported, the classifier diagnosed cytomegalovirus status with high specificity and sensitivity. Associated with cytomegalovirus, according to the listing, were fewer than 200 TCR beta chains. Most observed TCR sequences were rare, whereas some public TCRs were detected in many donors.

An approximately 130-subject validation cohort, separate from the approximately 670-subject first cohort, supplied the donors. Assay: immunoSEQ multiplex PCR; the TCRdb copy retains only in-frame clones and omits some. Of approximately 150,000 clones in the sample, about four fifths were seen once. The CDR3 contains 16 residues. V was clipped by 2 bases and J by 3 bases; unmatched bases: 10. CDR1 is MGHRA, CDR2 YSYEKL, per germline. The sample consisted of PBMCs. This clonotype originated in a man younger than 40 in good health and CMV-seropositive. The chain joins TRBV4-1 to TRBJ2-7, with 7 positions matching TRBD2. The CDR3 DNA reads as TGCGCCAGCAGCCAACCAGCGGGGAGGGCGATCTACGAGCAGTACTTC. This codes for CASSQPAGRAIYEQYF.